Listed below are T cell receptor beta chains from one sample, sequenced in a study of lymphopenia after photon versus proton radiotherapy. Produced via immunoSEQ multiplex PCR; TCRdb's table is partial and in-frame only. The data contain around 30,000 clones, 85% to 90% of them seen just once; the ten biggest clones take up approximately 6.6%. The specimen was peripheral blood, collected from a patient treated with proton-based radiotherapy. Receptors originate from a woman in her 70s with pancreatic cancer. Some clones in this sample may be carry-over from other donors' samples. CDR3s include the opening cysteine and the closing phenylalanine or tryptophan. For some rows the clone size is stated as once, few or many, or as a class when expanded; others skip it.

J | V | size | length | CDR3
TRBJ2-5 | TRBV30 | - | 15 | CAWSLTGGGQETQYF
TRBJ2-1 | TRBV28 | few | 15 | CASSPPTASTSEQFF
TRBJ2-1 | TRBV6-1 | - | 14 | CASSVDRGLDEQFF
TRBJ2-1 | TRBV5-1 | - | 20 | CASSWGRFLAGGSSYNEQFF
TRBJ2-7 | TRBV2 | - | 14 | CASRVQGYGNEQYF
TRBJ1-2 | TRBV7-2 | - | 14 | CASSLAAAWGGYTF
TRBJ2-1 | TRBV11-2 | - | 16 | CASSLYSGPVHNEQFF
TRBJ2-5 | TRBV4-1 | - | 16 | CASSQDPGTGQETQYF
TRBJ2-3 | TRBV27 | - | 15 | CASRPSGARGDTQYF
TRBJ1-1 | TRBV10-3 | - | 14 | CAISEGEFNTEAFF
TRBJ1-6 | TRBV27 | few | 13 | CASSSDGVSPLHF
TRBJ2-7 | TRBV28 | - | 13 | CASREAGAYEQYF
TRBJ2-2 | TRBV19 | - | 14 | CASSLSGGAGELFF
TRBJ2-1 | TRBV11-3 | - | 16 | CASSLRIAGVYNEQFF
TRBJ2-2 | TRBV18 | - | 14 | CASSPSRGTGELFF
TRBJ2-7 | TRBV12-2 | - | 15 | CASRLKEGRAYEQYF
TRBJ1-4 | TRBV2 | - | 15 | CASSEFGTGDEKLFF
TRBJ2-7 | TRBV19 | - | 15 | CASSTTSVATYEQYF
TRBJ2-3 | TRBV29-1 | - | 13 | CSVVRGSTDTQYF
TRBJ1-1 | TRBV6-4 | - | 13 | CASSDSGNTEAFF
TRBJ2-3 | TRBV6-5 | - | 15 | CASSPTNSLAYTQYF
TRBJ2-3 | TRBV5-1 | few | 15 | CASSHTSGVGDTQYF
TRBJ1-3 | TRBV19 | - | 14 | CASSDRGPGNTIYF
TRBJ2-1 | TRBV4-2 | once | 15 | CASSPERALYNEQFF
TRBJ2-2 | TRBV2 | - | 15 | CASSSSGRGTGELFF
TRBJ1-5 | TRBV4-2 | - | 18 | CASSQTGGGAFSNQPQHF
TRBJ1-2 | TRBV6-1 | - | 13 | CASRIGQNYGYTF
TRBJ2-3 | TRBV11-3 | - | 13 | CASSLLAGDTQYF
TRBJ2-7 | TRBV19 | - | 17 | CASSSSLAGQGYYEQYF
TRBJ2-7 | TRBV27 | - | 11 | CASSYSYEQYF
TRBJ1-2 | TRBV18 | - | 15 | CASSPERGQGYGYTF
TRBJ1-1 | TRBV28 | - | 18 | CASSHNPYFVGAGTEAFF
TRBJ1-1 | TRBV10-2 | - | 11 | CASSEGVEAFF
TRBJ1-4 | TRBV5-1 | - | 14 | CASSLTPTNEKLFF
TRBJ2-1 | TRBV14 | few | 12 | CASSQDNHEQFF
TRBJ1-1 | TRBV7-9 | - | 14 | CASSPGQTNTEAFF
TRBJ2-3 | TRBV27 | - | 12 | CASSRSTDTQYF
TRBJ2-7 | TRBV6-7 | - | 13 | CASSPGPSYEQYF
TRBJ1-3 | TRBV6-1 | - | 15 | CASSATGDYGNTIYF
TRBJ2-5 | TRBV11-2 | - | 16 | CASSSLDRGREETQYF
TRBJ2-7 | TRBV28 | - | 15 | CASSFPSGGAYEQYF
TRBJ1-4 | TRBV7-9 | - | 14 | CASSYGTAHEKLFF